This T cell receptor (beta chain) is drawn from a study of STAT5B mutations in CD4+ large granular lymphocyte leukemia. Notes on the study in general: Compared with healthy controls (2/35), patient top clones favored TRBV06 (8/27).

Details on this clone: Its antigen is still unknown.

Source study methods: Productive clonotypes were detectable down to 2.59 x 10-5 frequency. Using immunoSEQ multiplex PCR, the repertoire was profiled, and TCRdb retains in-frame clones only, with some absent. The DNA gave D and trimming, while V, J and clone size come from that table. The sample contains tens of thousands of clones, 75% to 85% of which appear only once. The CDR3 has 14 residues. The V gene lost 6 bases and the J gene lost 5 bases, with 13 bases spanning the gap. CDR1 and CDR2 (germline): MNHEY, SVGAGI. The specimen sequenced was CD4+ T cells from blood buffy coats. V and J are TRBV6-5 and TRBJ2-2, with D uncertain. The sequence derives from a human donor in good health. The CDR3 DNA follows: TGTGCCAGCAGCTTTAAGAGAAATACCGGGGAGCTGTTTTTT. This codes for CASSFKRNTGELFF.